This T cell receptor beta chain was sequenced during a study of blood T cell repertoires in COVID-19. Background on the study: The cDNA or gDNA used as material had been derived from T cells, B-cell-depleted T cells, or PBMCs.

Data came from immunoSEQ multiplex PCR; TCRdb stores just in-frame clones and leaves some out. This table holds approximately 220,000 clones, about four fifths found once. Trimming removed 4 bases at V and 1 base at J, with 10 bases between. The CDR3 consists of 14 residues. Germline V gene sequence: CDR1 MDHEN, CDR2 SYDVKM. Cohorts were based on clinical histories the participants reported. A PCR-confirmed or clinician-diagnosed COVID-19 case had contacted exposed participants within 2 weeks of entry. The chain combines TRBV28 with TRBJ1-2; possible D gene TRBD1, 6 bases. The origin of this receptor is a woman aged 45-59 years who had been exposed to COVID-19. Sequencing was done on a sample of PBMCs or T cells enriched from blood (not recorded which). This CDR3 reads CASSSLQGNYGYTF. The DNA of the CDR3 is TGTGCCAGCAGTTCCCTACAGGGTAACTATGGCTACACCTTC.